The present T cell receptor (beta chain) was sequenced within a study of cytomegalovirus exposure and HLA in healthy donors. Germline loops: CDR1 SGHRS, CDR2 YFSETQ. The CDR3 has 15 amino acids. V shed 0 bases and J 3 bases; nucleotides not matched to a gene: 4. The PCR had 60 Vbeta and 13 Jbeta primers. TCRdb's table, derived via immunoSEQ multiplex PCR, lists solely in-frame clones and lacks some. The table records roughly 180,000 clones, 75% to 85% of them present only once. This receptor was taken from a man aged 18 to 30 in good health and CMV-seronegative. The J gene is TRBJ2-3, the V gene TRBV5-1; 7 nucleotides line up with TRBD2. The sample comprised PBMCs. CDR3 nucleotide sequence: TGCGCCAGCAGCTTGGGGGGGGGTCGGACAGATACGCAGTATTTT. Protein: CASSLGGGRTDTQYF. The full variable domain, rest sourced from reference TRBV5-1 and TRBJ2-3, is KAGVTQTPRYLIKTRGQQVTLSCSPISGHRSVSWYQQTPGQGLQFLFEYFSETQRNKGNFPGRFSGRQFSNSRSEMNVSTLELGDSALYLCASSLGGGRTDTQYFGPGTRLTVL.